The 21 T cell receptor beta chains below were found in one sample sequenced in a study of blood T cells in healthy people across ages. Next came a second PCR, run for about 6 to 11 cycles, which used a sample-barcoded 5' primer along with a J-beta primer mix. TCRdb re-called the 5' RACE reads through MiXCR, storing one row per CDR3 protein. The data contain just under 550,000 distinct CDR3 sequences, around 24% of them singletons. Separately, the same data were catalogued under a study of T cells of mothers and their children.

Sequenced: blood. The receptors stem from a boy between 10 and 17 years old in good health.

The chain recombines TRBV12-3 or TRBV12-4 with TRBJ2-3, with D perhaps TRBD1 or TRBD2 (5 bases each). This CDR3 has 13 residues. The V end lost 6 bases, the J end lost 4 bases, and 11 bases lay between the germline ends. In DNA, the CDR3 is TGTGCCAGCAGCCCCGGGACCTCAGATACGCAGTATTTT. It codes for CASSPGTSDTQYF.

The chain joins TRBV20-1 to TRBJ2-3; 7 positions agree with TRBD1. Germline CDR1 and CDR2: DFQATT and SNEGSKA (reference sequence). Unmatched junction bases numbered 14, after V lost 5 bases and J lost 0 bases. The CDR3 has 17 residues. The CDR3 DNA reads as TGCAGTGCTCCTTCAGGGGGAGCGATGAGTAGCACAGATACGCAGTATTTT. It specifies CSAPSGGAMSSTDTQYF.

This clonotype was seen more than once but under ten times. The chain recombines TRBV14 with TRBJ1-1; possible D gene TRBD1, 6 bases. V dropped 4 bases and J dropped 9 bases, with 18 bases sitting between them. Germline loops: CDR1 SGHDN, CDR2 FVKESK. The CDR3 covers 14 residues. CDR3 nucleotides: TGTGCCAGCAGCCCCCGAGGGGGGCTGAGGAAAGCTTTCTTT. Translation: CASSPRGGLRKAFF.

The chain carries TRBV28 and TRBJ2-1; 7 bases line up with TRBD1. TRBJ2-7 matches the DNA end more closely, so the J call is doubtful. The CDR3 consists of 15 residues. Germline V gene lookup returns CDR1 MDHEN and CDR2 SYDVKM. CDR3 nucleotides: TGTGCCAGCAGGATCGGGACAGCTAGTTCCTACGAGCAGTACTTC. As protein: CASRIGTASSYEQYF.

This sequence joins TRBV27 and TRBJ2-7; D gene unclear. V was trimmed by 8 bases and J by 1 base, leaving 18 bases between them. This CDR3 is 15 amino acids long. CDR1 is MNHEY and CDR2 is SMNVEV in the germline V gene (reference sequence). This CDR3 reads CASGLGRMVSYEQYF. The CDR3, as DNA: TGTGCCAGCGGCCTCGGACGGATGGTATCCTACGAGCAGTACTTC.

The J gene is TRBJ2-1, the V gene TRBV6-5, with 7 bases identical to TRBD1. The CDR3 consists of 13 residues. Trimming cost V 8 bases and J 6 bases; bases outside gene matches: 7. CDR1 and CDR2 from the germline V gene are MNHEY and SVGAGI. CDR3 DNA: TGTGCCAGCTCGACAGGGATTGGCAATGAGCAGTTCTTC. This codes for CASSTGIGNEQFF.

This clonotype has only a few counts. The chain carries TRBV9 and TRBJ2-3; 10 bases align to TRBD1. CDR3 length: 15 residues. CDR1 and CDR2 from the germline V gene are SGDLS and YYNGEE. V shed 4 bases, J shed 5 bases, and the junction held 7 bases outside the gene matches. The CDR3 sequence: CASSRQGAFGDTQYF. The CDR3 bases are TGTGCCAGCAGCAGACAGGGGGCGTTCGGAGATACGCAGTATTTT.

This clonotype was picked up a small number of times. The J gene is TRBJ2-5, the V gene TRBV6-6; D unclear. The germline V and J ends were trimmed by 0 bases and 7 bases, with 12 bases remaining between them. This CDR3 is built from 14 residues. Germline CDR1 reads MNHNY; CDR2 reads SVGAGI (reference sequence). In nucleotides, the CDR3 is TGTGCCAGCAGTTACTCTTCAGCCTTGCGGACCCAGTACTTC. Translated, it gives CASSYSSALRTQYF.

This clonotype has more than one count but fewer than ten. The rearrangement uses TRBV9 and TRBJ1-1; 12 nucleotides match TRBD1. Germline V lookup: CDR1 SGDLS, CDR2 YYNGEE. With V trimmed by 3 bases and J by 6 bases, 9 bases remained unmatched. This CDR3 is 16 amino acids long. The CDR3 here is CASSGPGQGASSEAFF. The CDR3 bases are TGTGCCAGCAGCGGCCCGGGACAGGGGGCTTCTTCTGAAGCTTTCTTT.

This clonotype has only a few counts. V usage is TRBV7-9 and J usage is TRBJ2-5, with 9 bases identical to TRBD2. The DNA matches TRBJ2-1 better at its end, which makes the J call doubtful. Germline V gene sequence: CDR1 SEHNR, CDR2 FQNEAQ (reference sequence). This CDR3 is built from 15 residues. CDR3 amino acids: CASSAWAGGYNEQFF. CDR3 nucleotides: TGTGCCAGCAGCGCGTGGGCGGGGGGGTACAATGAGCAGTTCTTC.

The chain has TRBV4-3 and TRBJ2-3, with TRBD2 matching over 10 bases. Losses at the gene ends were 0 bases for V and 6 bases for J; bases not matched to a gene: 9. The length of the CDR3 is 17 residues. The germline V gene has CDR1 LGHNA and CDR2 YSLEER. Here the CDR3 reads CASSQEGLAGVGDTQYF. In DNA form, the CDR3 reads TGCGCCAGCAGCCAAGAAGGGCTAGCGGGAGTTGGTGATACGCAGTATTTT.

The V call is TRBV5-6, the J call TRBJ1-2; D is possibly TRBD1 (5 bases). V was trimmed by 4 bases and J by 4 bases, leaving 14 bases between them. This CDR3 has 14 amino acids. Germline V CDR1 and CDR2: SGHDT, YYEEEE. CDR3: CASSLLTDTYGYTF. The CDR3 nucleotides are TGTGCCAGCAGCCTGCTGACAGACACCTATGGCTACACCTTC.

This clonotype came up many times. The chain links TRBV7-2 to TRBJ2-7, with a possible D match to TRBD2 (5 bases). The CDR3 length is 14 residues. Trimming stripped 1 base from V and 1 base from J, with 8 bases between. Per germline, CDR1 SGHTA and CDR2 FQGNSA. CDR3 DNA sequence: TGTGCCAGCAGCTTAGATGGCGGGTCCTACGAGCAGTACTTC. It yields the protein CASSLDGGSYEQYF.

This clonotype came up once. The rearrangement joins TRBV29-1 to TRBJ2-1, with TRBD2 matching over 7 bases. The CDR3 has 16 amino acids. Trimming cost V 5 bases and J 0 bases; bases outside gene matches: 10. From germline, CDR1 is SQVTM and CDR2 ANQGSEA. In nucleotides, the CDR3 is TGCAGCGTTAAGGCTAGCGGAGGAAGCTCCTACAATGAGCAGTTCTTC. It codes for CSVKASGGSSYNEQFF.

The rearrangement joins TRBV7-2 to TRBJ2-2, with D possibly TRBD1 on 6 matching bases. The V gene's germline CDR1 is SGHTA and CDR2 FQGNSA. Between the trimmed V and J ends, which lost 4 bases and 3 bases, there was a span of 12 bases. The CDR3 has 15 amino acids. CDR3 coding DNA: TGTGCCAGCAGCTCTTACAGGGTGGACACCGGGGAGCTGTTTTTT. Its protein is CASSSYRVDTGELFF.

This clonotype showed up many times. The gene calls are TRBV12-3 or TRBV12-4 and TRBJ2-5, with 9 bases fitting TRBD1. There are 15 residues in the CDR3. V was pared by 1 base and J by 0 bases, with 0 bases of the junction left unmatched. This CDR3 is CASSLGDRDQETQYF. The DNA of the CDR3 is TGTGCCAGCAGTTTAGGGGACAGGGACCAAGAGACCCAGTACTTC.

The table lists this clonotype with a few counts. The CDR3 DNA follows: TGTGCCAGCAGCTTCAAACGGACAGAAAGGATCACTGAAGCTTTCTTT. It translates to CASSFKRTERITEAFF. The rearrangement uses TRBV5-6 and TRBJ1-1; TRBD1 might be the D (6 bases). Germline CDR1 is SGHDT and CDR2 is YYEEEE. Between the trimmed V and J ends, which lost 2 bases and 4 bases, there was a span of 18 bases. The CDR3 covers 16 residues.

This clonotype was observed a few times. The chain uses TRBV6-1 and TRBJ1-1; D call uncertain. The CDR3 has 12 amino acids. Germline-derived CDR1 and CDR2 are MNHNS and SASEGT. Trimming stripped 7 bases from V and 5 bases from J, with 11 bases between. For the CDR3, the DNA is TGTGCCAGCAAGGTCCCGAGGACTGAAGCTTTCTTT. Its translation: CASKVPRTEAFF.

The V call is TRBV7-9, the J call TRBJ2-5; no definite D call. Between the trimmed V and J ends, which lost 7 bases and 5 bases, there was a span of 14 bases. CDR1 and CDR2 (germline): SEHNR, FQNEAQ (reference sequence). The CDR3 extends over 13 amino acids. The CDR3 protein is CASTPGRVETQYF. CDR3 sequence (DNA): TGTGCCAGCACCCCTGGTCGGGTCGAGACCCAGTACTTC.

This clonotype came up a few times. The CDR3 DNA sequence: TGTGCCAGCAGCCCGGAACCATGGGGCAGCCAAGAGACCCAGTACTTC. Its translation: CASSPEPWGSQETQYF. V and J are TRBV3-1 and TRBJ2-5; D perhaps matches TRBD1 (5 bases). The CDR3 totals 16 residues. CDR1 and CDR2 (germline): LGHDT, YNNKEL (reference sequence). V shed 4 bases and J shed 1 base, with 16 bases lying between them.

The rearrangement joins TRBV5-1 to TRBJ2-7; no clear D gene. CDR1 is SGHRS and CDR2 is YFSETQ in the germline V gene. Trimming cost V 0 bases and J 2 bases, with 9 bases left between them. The CDR3 spans 14 residues. The DNA of the CDR3 is TGCGCCAGCAGCTTGGGAGCATTAGCCTACGAGCAGTACTTC. This sequence encodes CASSLGALAYEQYF. The full variable domain, with the rest looked up from reference TRBV5-1 and TRBJ2-7, is KAGVTQTPRYLIKTRGQQVTLSCSPISGHRSVSWYQQTPGQGLQFLFEYFSETQRNKGNFPGRFSGRQFSNSRSEMNVSTLELGDSALYLCASSLGALAYEQYFGPGTRLTVT.